Listed below are T cell receptor beta chains from one sample, sequenced in a study of blood T cell repertoires in COVID-19. Assay used: immunoSEQ multiplex PCR; TCRdb lists only in-frame clones, some missing. The sample contains 180,000 or so clones, roughly 86% of which appear only once. Sequencing was carried out using PBMCs or T cells enriched from blood (not recorded which). All receptors come from a woman aged 25 to 39 who had recovered from COVID-19. The CDR3 runs from the conserved cysteine through the conserved F or W.

v_call	cdr3_aa
TRBV5-4	CASSSGTGVGTEAFF
TRBV3-1/TRBV3-2	CASSQVIYQANEKLFF
TRBV28	CASSFGRGSYNEQFF
TRBV10-1	CASSETGQGVYF
TRBV3-1/TRBV3-2	CASSHSGRDTEAFF
TRBV5-5	CASSWTDRETGNTIYF
TRBV2	CASEGQGRVGYGYTF
TRBV7-3	CASSLVGQGNTGELFF
TRBV7-9	CASSFGTGGKGF
TRBV7-3	CASSLIQNTEAFF
TRBV6-5	CASSNREYEQYF
TRBV19	CASSSRSGGSYNEQFF
TRBV28	CASSSPPGGVTEAFF
TRBV5-1	CASSLGELISGNTIYF
TRBV7-2	CASSSRTGGYYGYTF
TRBV18	CASSNNEGNYGYTF
TRBV6-5	CASSYVKQNNEQFF
TRBV18	CASSPPFGIGQGDPYEQYF
TRBV4-1	CASSLTGVAYEQYF
TRBV7-7	CASSLDPGGSSGANVLTF
TRBV28	CASSLILRGRIRRMNTEAFF
TRBV6-1	CASSERSFNQPQHF
TRBV28	CASSLDRGRSAYSFSYEQYF
TRBV27	CASSPVQGAPGELFF
TRBV28	CASHSLNQPQHF
TRBV5-4	CASRQEQGPYGYTF
TRBV7-2	CASSGGQGFDPFKNIQYF